The 14 T cell receptor beta chains below were found in one sample sequenced in a study of T cells in Graves' hyperthyroidism and ophthalmopathy. RNA transcripts were the template for amplifying TCR beta CDR3 regions. The study used the HTBI primer set for a first-round RT-PCR of the TCR CDR3. TCRdb reanalysed the multiplex PCR reads using MiXCR and keeps one entry per CDR3 protein. The profile covers around 350,000 distinct CDR3 sequences, with roughly 19% appearing a single time and about 3.5% taken by the ten largest. Sequenced input: blood. These receptors were collected from a woman younger than 30 with Graves' hyperthyroidism.

This clonotype was seen many times. The gene calls are TRBV7-2 and TRBJ2-5; D is ambiguous. Germline V gene sequence: CDR1 SGHTA, CDR2 FQGNSA. The CDR3 totals 15 residues. V dropped 1 base and J dropped 4 bases, with 13 bases sitting between them. Written as DNA, the CDR3 is TGTGCCAGCAGCTTAGAAATAGCTTGGCTAGAGACCCAGTACTTC. Its translation is CASSLEIAWLETQYF.

J is TRBJ1-1 and V is TRBV6-1; 7 nucleotides match TRBD1. Trimming took 5 bases from V and 1 from J; bases not matched to a gene: 4. The CDR3 contains 14 residues. From germline, CDR1 is MNHNS and CDR2 SASEGT. The CDR3 reads CASSTQGGNTEAFF. The CDR3 DNA follows: TGTGCCAGCAGTACCCAGGGGGGGAACACTGAAGCTTTCTTT.

This clonotype was recorded many times. The chain combines TRBV20-1 with TRBJ2-7; 8 bases fit TRBD1. CDR1 DFQATT and CDR2 SNEGSKA come from the germline V gene (reference sequence). The length of the CDR3 is 12 residues. The CDR3 sequence: CGTKQGANEQYF. In nucleotides, the CDR3 is TGCGGAACAAAGCAGGGGGCAAACGAGCAGTACTTC.

This clonotype was seen ten or more times. The CDR3 is CASSWTTEETQYF. The CDR3 DNA follows: TGTGCCAGCAGTTGGACTACAGAAGAGACCCAGTACTTC. V usage is TRBV6-5 and J usage is TRBJ2-5; the D gene is possibly TRBD2 (6 bases). Germline loops: CDR1 MNHEY, CDR2 SVGAGI. This CDR3 region has 13 residues. The V end was cut by 4 bases, the J end by 3 bases, with 9 bases between.

This clonotype was seen ten or more times. J is TRBJ2-7 and V is TRBV5-1; TRBD2 is a possible D gene (5 bases). This CDR3 comprises 12 residues. Germline lookup yields CDR1 SGHRS and CDR2 YFSETQ. V was clipped by 0 bases and J by 8 bases, with 9 bases between them. CDR3 in DNA: TGCGCCAGCAGCTTGGTTGGGAGCCAGCAGTACTTC. Residues: CASSLVGSQQYF.

Many counts were recorded for this clonotype. The genes are TRBV7-9 and TRBJ1-2; D possibly corresponds to TRBD1 (5 bases). The V end lost 5 bases, the J end lost 8 bases, and 15 bases lay between the germline ends. Germline CDR1 is SEHNR and CDR2 is FQNEAQ (reference sequence). CDR3 length: 13 amino acids. The CDR3 spells CASSLPQGIGYTF. CDR3 nucleotide sequence: TGTGCCAGCAGCCTGCCGCAGGGAATCGGCTACACCTTC.

This clonotype has only a few counts. The CDR3 protein is CAWSISYEQYF. The CDR3 bases are TGTGCCTGGAGCATCTCCTACGAGCAGTACTTC. The chain recombines TRBV30 with TRBJ2-7; no clear D gene. V was pared by 3 bases and J by 0 bases, with 3 bases between. The CDR3 totals 11 residues. CDR1 is GTSNPN and CDR2 is SVGIG in the germline V gene (reference sequence).

This clonotype was observed at least ten times. The rearrangement uses TRBV3-1 and TRBJ1-5; D remains unclear. The V end lost 1 base, the J end lost 4 bases, and 8 bases lay between the germline ends. The CDR3 consists of 14 residues. Germline-derived CDR1 and CDR2 are LGHDT and YNNKEL (reference sequence). The CDR3: CASSQGRLNQPQHF. The CDR3 DNA reads as TGTGCCAGCAGCCAAGGGCGATTGAATCAGCCCCAGCATTTT. The whole variable domain, filled in from reference TRBV3-1 and TRBJ1-5, reads DTAVSQTPKYLVTQMGNDKSIKCEQNLGHDTMYWYKQDSKKFLKIMFSYNNKELIINETVPNRFSPKSPDKAHLNLHINSLELGDSAVYFCASSQGRLNQPQHFGDGTRLSIL.

This clonotype has a count of ten or more. The V call is TRBV9, the J call TRBJ2-4, with 15 positions matching TRBD2. J gave up 6 bases and V 4 bases, and 8 bases lay outside the gene matches. The CDR3 runs 17 residues. Germline V lookup: CDR1 SGDLS, CDR2 YYNGEE. The CDR3 DNA follows: TGTGCCAGCAGCCCCGGACTAGCGGGGGGGCCGAGAAACATTCAGTACTTC. Its protein product is CASSPGLAGGPRNIQYF.

The table lists this clonotype with many counts. The rearrangement links TRBV6-2 or TRBV6-3 to TRBJ2-5; tentatively, D is TRBD2 (5 bases). V dropped 6 bases and J dropped 2 bases, with 13 bases sitting between them. In germline, CDR1 is MNHEY, CDR2 SVGEGT. This CDR3 region has 14 residues. This CDR3 reads CASRPIAQQETQYF. DNA of the CDR3: TGTGCCAGCAGACCGATAGCGCAACAAGAGACCCAGTACTTC.

This clonotype was counted many times. The V and J genes are TRBV2 and TRBJ2-5; 8 bases agree with TRBD1. There are 15 residues in the CDR3. Germline V gives CDR1 SNHLY, CDR2 FYNNEI. J gave up 1 base and V 7 bases, and 8 bases lay outside the gene matches. Here the CDR3 reads CASTVGQGIQETQYF. The CDR3 DNA follows: TGTGCCAGCACCGTCGGACAGGGCATCCAAGAGACCCAGTACTTC.

This clonotype was recorded at least ten times. The rearrangement links TRBV6-5 to TRBJ1-2; D ambiguous. This CDR3 has 13 amino acids. V lost 8 bases and J lost 3, with 13 bases in between. In germline, CDR1 is MNHEY, CDR2 SVGAGI. CDR3 residues: CASHLLGYYGYTF. The CDR3 nucleotides read TGTGCCAGCCACCTTCTGGGTTACTATGGCTACACCTTC.

The chain links TRBV18 to TRBJ1-5; D is ambiguous. The CDR3 consists of 14 residues. Trimming cost V 6 bases and J 4 bases, with 13 bases left between them. Germline V gene data show CDR1 as KGHSH and CDR2 as LQKENI. In DNA, the CDR3 is TGTGCCAGCTCGCCGGACGGCCCTAATCAGCCCCAGCATTTT. Its translation: CASSPDGPNQPQHF.

The chain joins TRBV6-5 to TRBJ2-5; no firm D call. Trimming left V 3 bases short and J 5 bases short, with 13 bases between. This CDR3 has 14 amino acids. CDR1 MNHEY and CDR2 SVGAGI come from the germline V gene. CDR3 in DNA: TGTGCCAGCAGTTATCACAGAACTCACGAGACCCAGTACTTC. Translating it yields CASSYHRTHETQYF.